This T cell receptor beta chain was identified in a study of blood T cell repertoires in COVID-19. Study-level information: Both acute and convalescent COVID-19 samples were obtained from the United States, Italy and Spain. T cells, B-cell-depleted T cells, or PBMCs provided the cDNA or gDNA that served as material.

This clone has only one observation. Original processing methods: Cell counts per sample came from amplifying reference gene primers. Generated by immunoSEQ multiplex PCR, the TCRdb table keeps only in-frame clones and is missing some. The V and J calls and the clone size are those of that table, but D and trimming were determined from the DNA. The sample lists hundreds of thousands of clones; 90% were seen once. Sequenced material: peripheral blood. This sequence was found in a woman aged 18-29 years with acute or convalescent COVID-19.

The CDR3 region has the DNA TGTGCCAGCAGCTTGGGGGACACCACTAACTATGGCTACACCTTC. This gives the protein CASSLGDTTNYGYTF. This chain joins TRBV5-6 and TRBJ1-2; possible D gene TRBD1, 6 bases. Germline assignment: CDR1 SGHDT and CDR2 YYEEEE. The CDR3 sequence is 15 residues long. Trimming cost V 0 bases and J 0 bases, with 9 bases left between them.